A single sample gave rise to the 5 T cell receptor beta chains below, sequenced in a study of shared clonotypes between healthy human individuals. TCRdb's table, derived via immunoSEQ multiplex PCR, lists solely in-frame clones and lacks some. The repertoire holds over a million clones, with over 95% as singletons. Source material: naive CD4+ T cells sorted from blood. Sample subset: CD45RA+ positively selected. All receptors come from a man aged 25-40 years in good health.

The genes are TRBV5-1 and TRBJ2-7; TRBD2 aligns across 9 bases. The V gene's germline CDR1 is SGHRS and CDR2 YFSETQ. This CDR3 is 15 amino acids long. V shed 0 bases, J shed 2 bases, and the junction held 3 bases outside the gene matches. The CDR3 protein is CASSLGTSATYEQYF. DNA for the CDR3: TGCGCCAGCAGCTTGGGGACTAGCGCCACCTACGAGCAGTACTTC.

The rearrangement joins TRBV5-1 to TRBJ2-3, with a weak D call TRBD1 (6 bases). Trimming took off 4 bases at V and 6 bases at J, with 12 bases between the two ends. Looked up from germline, CDR1 is SGHRS and CDR2 is YFSETQ. The CDR3 contains 13 residues. The CDR3 sequence: CASSLGAEDTQYF. The CDR3 DNA reads as TGCGCCAGCAGCCTGGGGGCCGAGGATACGCAGTATTTT.

The chain combines TRBV5-1 with TRBJ1-1; the match to TRBD1 covers 10 bases. CDR3 length: 14 residues. The V gene's germline CDR1 is SGHRS and CDR2 YFSETQ. Trimming took 6 bases from V and 5 from J; bases not matched to a gene: 7. CDR3 sequence: CASTGTGVGTEAFF. The CDR3 region has the DNA TGCGCCAGCACCGGGACAGGGGTGGGGACTGAAGCTTTCTTT.

The chain uses TRBV9 and TRBJ2-1, with 12 nucleotides matching TRBD2. The CDR3 runs 15 residues. V lost 4 bases, J lost 5 bases, and 4 bases stayed unmatched. Germline V gene sequence: CDR1 SGDLS, CDR2 YYNGEE. CDR3 residues: CASSPRTSGNNEQFF. The CDR3 nucleotides read TGTGCCAGCAGCCCGCGGACTAGCGGGAACAATGAGCAGTTCTTC.

The chain carries TRBV7-2 and TRBJ2-7; 7 bases are a match to TRBD1. This CDR3 is 15 amino acids long. Germline assignment: CDR1 SGHTA and CDR2 FQGNSA. J was trimmed by 5 bases and V by 3 bases; bases with no gene match: 10. The CDR3 loop reads CASSFRGGANNEQYF. The CDR3 coding sequence is TGTGCCAGCAGCTTCCGAGGGGGCGCCAACAACGAGCAGTACTTC.